What follows are 17 T cell receptor beta chains derived from one specimen sequenced in a study of T-cell memory formation after mild COVID-19. Using its own MiXCR run on the 5' RACE reads, TCRdb lists one record per CDR3 protein. The sample carries about 190,000 distinct CDR3 sequences, over 20% recorded once. Material: PBMCs or a T cell subset sorted from them (not recorded which). Every receptor here comes from an adult woman who had mild COVID-19 (a few samples of this study predate the infection). Cell type and time point are not known.

V is TRBV7-9 and J is TRBJ1-1; a weak D match, TRBD1 (6 bases). Germline assignment: CDR1 SEHNR and CDR2 FQNEAQ (reference sequence). This CDR3 is 15 amino acids long. The V end lost 3 bases, the J end lost 0 bases, and 11 bases lay between the germline ends. The CDR3 loop is CASSLNRVLNTEAFF. CDR3 nucleotide sequence: TGTGCCAGCAGCTTGAACAGGGTCTTGAACACTGAAGCTTTCTTT.

The table lists this clonotype with a few counts. The chain employs TRBV5-1 and TRBJ2-7; the match to TRBD1 covers 7 bases. The germline V gene has CDR1 SGHRS and CDR2 YFSETQ. V lost 4 bases, J lost 3 bases, and 4 bases stayed unmatched. CDR3 length: 13 residues. CDR3 sequence reads: CASSPGQFYEQYF. The DNA of the CDR3 is TGCGCCAGCAGCCCGGGACAGTTCTACGAGCAGTACTTC. Combining the CDR3 with reference TRBV5-1 and TRBJ2-7 gives the whole variable domain KAGVTQTPRYLIKTRGQQVTLSCSPISGHRSVSWYQQTPGQGLQFLFEYFSETQRNKGNFPGRFSGRQFSNSRSEMNVSTLELGDSALYLCASSPGQFYEQYFGPGTRLTVT.

The rearrangement joins TRBV9 to TRBJ2-1, with a weak D call TRBD2 (6 bases). Trimming removed 3 bases at V and 1 base at J, with 14 bases between. The germline V gene has CDR1 SGDLS and CDR2 YYNGEE. This CDR3 has 16 residues. The CDR3 DNA is TGTGCCAGCAGCGGAACGGGGACTCCTTCCTACAATGAGCAGTTCTTC. Amino acids: CASSGTGTPSYNEQFF. The full variable domain, with the rest looked up from reference TRBV9 and TRBJ2-1, is DSGVTQTPKHLITATGQRVTLRCSPRSGDLSVYWYQQSLDQGLQFLIQYYNGEERAKGNILERFSAQQFPDLHSELNLSSLELGDSALYFCASSGTGTPSYNEQFFGPGTRLTVL.

In regard to this clonotype: A much larger clone lies one base from this, so it may be a read error. The V and J genes are TRBV5-1 and TRBJ1-1, with D perhaps matching TRBD1 (5 bases). The V gene's germline CDR1 is SGHRS and CDR2 YFSETQ. Trimming pared 3 bases from V and 1 base from J, leaving 7 bases between. This CDR3 region has 13 residues. CDR3 sequence reads: CASSYDRNTEAFF. CDR3 bases: TGCGCCAGCAGCTATGACAGGAACACTGAAGCTTTCTTT.

This clonotype was found a few times. This chain connects TRBV12-3 or TRBV12-4 to TRBJ2-4; TRBD2 is a possible D gene (6 bases). Trimming pared 4 bases from V and 12 bases from J, leaving 16 bases between. CDR3 length equals 13 residues. CDR3: CASSSPGLRAQYF. As DNA, the CDR3 is TGTGCCAGCAGTTCCCCGGGACTGCGAGCTCAGTACTTC.

The genes are TRBV27 and TRBJ1-5, with TRBD1 as a possible D gene (5 bases). In germline, CDR1 is MNHEY, CDR2 SMNVEV (reference sequence). The CDR3 spans 15 residues. V was cut by 3 bases and J by 4 bases, with 13 bases left in between. The CDR3 spells CASSFGGVANQPQHF. CDR3 DNA: TGTGCCAGCAGTTTTGGAGGGGTTGCTAATCAGCCCCAGCATTTT.

V and J are TRBV4-1 and TRBJ2-2; 12 nucleotides agree with TRBD2. Germline CDR1 is MGHRA and CDR2 is YSYEKL. Trimming took 0 bases from V and 7 from J; bases not matched to a gene: 9. The CDR3 runs 18 residues. CDR3 in amino acids: CASSQDNLAGGLGGELFF. The CDR3 DNA reads TGCGCCAGCAGCCAAGATAACCTAGCGGGGGGGCTCGGCGGGGAGCTGTTTTTT.

This clonotype was observed a few times. This chain uses TRBV7-9 with TRBJ1-1, with no clear D. The CDR3 runs to 12 residues. V lost 0 bases and J 6 bases, leaving 5 bases between the germline ends. Germline values: CDR1 SEHNR, CDR2 FQNEAQ (reference sequence). DNA of the CDR3: TGTGCCAGCAGCTTAGCCGTGGCTGAAGCTTTCTTT. It is translated as CASSLAVAEAFF.

The table lists this clonotype with a few counts. The chain recombines TRBV7-3 with TRBJ2-7; 9 positions agree with TRBD1. CDR3 length equals 18 residues. Germline V lookup: CDR1 SGHTA, CDR2 FQGTGA. The V and J ends lost 5 bases and 6 bases, in that order; junction bases with no gene match: 20. The CDR3 sequence: CASSPNSPGTGYLGEQYF. The CDR3, as DNA: TGTGCCAGCAGCCCGAACAGCCCCGGGACAGGGTATTTGGGCGAGCAGTACTTC.

The table lists this clonotype with a few counts. The rearrangement joins TRBV7-8 to TRBJ2-1, with TRBD2 matching 7 bases. Germline loops: CDR1 SGHVS, CDR2 FQNEAQ. After removal of 0 bases from V and 8 bases from J, the junction contained 4 bases not matched to a gene. The CDR3 has 14 amino acids. The chain's CDR3 is CASSLAGGRDEQFF. The CDR3 DNA follows: TGTGCCAGCAGCTTAGCGGGAGGGCGGGATGAGCAGTTCTTC.

The chain has TRBV7-9 and TRBJ2-5; 9 nucleotides align to TRBD2. The V segment lost 5 bases and the J segment 5 bases; nucleotides outside the gene matches: 12. Germline CDR1 is SEHNR and CDR2 is FQNEAQ (reference sequence). The CDR3 extends over 16 amino acids. The CDR3 region has the DNA TGTGCCAGCAGCGACCATACCCGGACTAGCGTGGAGACCCAGTACTTC. Translating it yields CASSDHTRTSVETQYF. The full variable domain, completed using reference TRBV7-9 and TRBJ2-5, is DTGVSQNPRHKITKRGQNVTFRCDPISEHNRLYWYRQTLGQGPEFLTYFQNEAQLEKSRLLSDRFSAERPKGSFSTLEIQRTEQGDSAMYLCASSDHTRTSVETQYFGPGTRLLVL.

This clonotype was observed a handful of times. The V and J genes are TRBV4-1 and TRBJ1-1; TRBD1 matches 11 bases. The CDR3 runs to 15 residues. Looked up from germline, CDR1 is MGHRA and CDR2 is YSYEKL. V shed 0 bases and J 4 bases; nucleotides not matched to a gene: 1. CDR3 in amino acids: CASSQDGTGGTEAFF. CDR3 bases: TGCGCCAGCAGCCAAGATGGGACAGGGGGCACTGAAGCTTTCTTT.

The rearrangement joins TRBV5-6 to TRBJ2-1; 13 positions match TRBD2. The CDR3 is made up of 14 amino acids. The germline V gene encodes CDR1 SGHDT and CDR2 YYEEEE. V lost 7 bases and J lost 7; bases outside the gene matches: 5. CDR3 nucleotides: TGTGCCAGCTCCCGGACTAGCGGGAGAAATGAGCAGTTCTTC. It specifies CASSRTSGRNEQFF. The full variable domain, in which reference TRBV5-6 and TRBJ2-1 provide the parts outside the CDR3, is DAGVTQSPTHLIKTRGQQVTLRCSPKSGHDTVSWYQQALGQGPQFIFQYYEEEERQRGNFPDRFSGHQFPNYSSELNVNALLLGDSALYLCASSRTSGRNEQFFGPGTRLTVL.

This clonotype was detected a few times. The genes are TRBV7-3 and TRBJ2-1; the D gene is possibly TRBD1 (7 bases). Trimming cost V 2 bases and J 7 bases, with 15 bases left between them. This CDR3 region has 15 residues. Germline V CDR1 and CDR2: SGHTA, FQGTGA. CDR3 amino acids: CASSLGQGGPNEQFF. The CDR3 region has the DNA TGTGCCAGCAGCTTAGGGCAGGGGGGACCAAATGAGCAGTTCTTC.

This sequence joins TRBV28 and TRBJ2-2; no clear D. Germline lookup yields CDR1 MDHEN and CDR2 SYDVKM. V lost 3 bases to trimming and J lost 4 bases, with 15 bases between them. CDR3 length equals 16 residues. As DNA, the CDR3 is TGTGCCAGCAGTTTCCCCCCAAGGGCGGCCACCGGGGAGCTGTTTTTT. This sequence encodes CASSFPPRAATGELFF.

This clonotype was seen a handful of times. The chain has TRBV15 and TRBJ2-7, with D maybe TRBD1 (6 bases). Germline V gives CDR1 LNHNV, CDR2 YYDKDF (reference sequence). The V gene lost 3 bases and the J gene lost 2 bases, with 14 bases spanning the gap. The CDR3 runs 15 residues. CDR3 sequence (DNA): TGTGCCACCAGCAGTACCGAGACAGGTACCTACGAGCAGTACTTC. It codes for CATSSTETGTYEQYF.

The chain joins TRBV2 to TRBJ2-7; possibly TRBD1 for D (7 bases). V was trimmed by 8 bases and J by 6 bases, leaving 11 bases between them. The germline V gene has CDR1 SNHLY and CDR2 FYNNEI. CDR3 length: 11 residues. The CDR3 protein is CASRQGGEQYF. The DNA of the CDR3 is TGTGCCAGCCGACAGGGAGGCGAGCAGTACTTC.